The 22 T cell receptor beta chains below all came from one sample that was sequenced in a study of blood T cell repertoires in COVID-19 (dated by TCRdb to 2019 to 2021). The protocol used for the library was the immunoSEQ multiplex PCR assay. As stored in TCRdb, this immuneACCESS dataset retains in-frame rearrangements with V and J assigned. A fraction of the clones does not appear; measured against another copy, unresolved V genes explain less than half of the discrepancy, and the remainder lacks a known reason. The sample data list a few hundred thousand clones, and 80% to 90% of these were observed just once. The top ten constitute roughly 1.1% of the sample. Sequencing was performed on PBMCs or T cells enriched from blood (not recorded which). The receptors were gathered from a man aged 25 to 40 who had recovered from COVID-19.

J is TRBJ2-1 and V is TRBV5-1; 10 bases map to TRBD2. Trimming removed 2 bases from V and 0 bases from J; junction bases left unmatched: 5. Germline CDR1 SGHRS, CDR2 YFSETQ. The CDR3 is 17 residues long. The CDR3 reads CASSLPSSGSSYNEQFF. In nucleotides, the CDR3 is TGCGCCAGCAGCTTACCATCTAGCGGGAGCTCCTACAATGAGCAGTTCTTC.

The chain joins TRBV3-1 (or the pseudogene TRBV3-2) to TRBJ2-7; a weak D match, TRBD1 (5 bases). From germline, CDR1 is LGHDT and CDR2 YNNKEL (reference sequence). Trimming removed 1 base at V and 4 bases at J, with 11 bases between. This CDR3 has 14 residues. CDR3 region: CASSQGQKGYEQYF. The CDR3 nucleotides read TGTGCCAGCAGCCAAGGCCAGAAGGGGTACGAGCAGTACTTC.

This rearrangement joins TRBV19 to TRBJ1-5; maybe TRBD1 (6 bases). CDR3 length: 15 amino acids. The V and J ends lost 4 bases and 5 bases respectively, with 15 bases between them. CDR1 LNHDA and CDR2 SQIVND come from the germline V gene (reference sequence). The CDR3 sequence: CASSKQQGWDQPQHF. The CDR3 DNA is TGTGCCAGTAGTAAGCAACAGGGATGGGATCAGCCCCAGCATTTT.

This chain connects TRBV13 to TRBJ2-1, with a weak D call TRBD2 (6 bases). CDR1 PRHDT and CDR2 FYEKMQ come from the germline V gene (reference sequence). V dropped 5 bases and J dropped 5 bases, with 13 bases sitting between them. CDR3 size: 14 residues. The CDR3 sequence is CASSPERANNEQFF. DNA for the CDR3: TGTGCCAGCAGCCCGGAGCGGGCGAACAATGAGCAGTTCTTC.

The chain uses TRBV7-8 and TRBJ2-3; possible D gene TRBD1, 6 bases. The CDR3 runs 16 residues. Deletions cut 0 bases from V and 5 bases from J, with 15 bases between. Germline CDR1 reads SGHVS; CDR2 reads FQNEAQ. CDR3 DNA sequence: TGTGCCAGCAGCTTAGCGCGCACAGGGTGGCGAGATACGCAGTATTTT. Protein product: CASSLARTGWRDTQYF.

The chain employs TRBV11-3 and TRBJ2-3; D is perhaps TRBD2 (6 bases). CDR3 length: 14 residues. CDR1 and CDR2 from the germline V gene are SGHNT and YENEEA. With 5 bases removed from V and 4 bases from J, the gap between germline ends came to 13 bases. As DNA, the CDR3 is TGTGCCAGCAGCCCCGGGACTTGGCCAGATACGCAGTATTTT. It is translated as CASSPGTWPDTQYF.

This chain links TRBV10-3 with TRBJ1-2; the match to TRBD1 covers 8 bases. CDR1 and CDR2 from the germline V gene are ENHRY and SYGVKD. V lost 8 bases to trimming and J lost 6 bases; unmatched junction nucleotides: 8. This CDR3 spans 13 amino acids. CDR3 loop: CAISGGLRDGYTF. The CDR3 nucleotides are TGTGCCATCTCAGGGGGCCTTAGAGATGGCTACACCTTC.

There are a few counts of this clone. The CDR3 nucleotides are TGTGCCAGCAGCCATCCGGGACAGGGGAAGAACGGGGAGCTGTTTTTT. Protein product: CASSHPGQGKNGELFF. J is TRBJ2-2 and V is TRBV3-1 (or the pseudogene TRBV3-2); TRBD1 agrees at 10 bases. V was pared by 3 bases and J by 7 bases, with 8 bases of the junction left unmatched. Per germline, CDR1 LGHDT and CDR2 YNNKEL (reference sequence). The CDR3 is 16 residues long.

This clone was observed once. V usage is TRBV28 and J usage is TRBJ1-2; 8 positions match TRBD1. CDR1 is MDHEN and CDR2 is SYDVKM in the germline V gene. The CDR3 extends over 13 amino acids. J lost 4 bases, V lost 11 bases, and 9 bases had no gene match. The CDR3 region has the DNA TGTGCCTCCTATACAGGGGGGCCCTATGGCTACACCTTC. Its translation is CASYTGGPYGYTF.

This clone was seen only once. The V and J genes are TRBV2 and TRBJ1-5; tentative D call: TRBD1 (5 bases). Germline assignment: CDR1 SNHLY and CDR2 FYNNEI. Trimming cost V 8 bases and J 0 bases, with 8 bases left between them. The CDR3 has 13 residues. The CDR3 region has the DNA TGTGCCAGCCGGGGGAGTAGCAATCAGCCCCAGCATTTT. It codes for CASRGSSNQPQHF.

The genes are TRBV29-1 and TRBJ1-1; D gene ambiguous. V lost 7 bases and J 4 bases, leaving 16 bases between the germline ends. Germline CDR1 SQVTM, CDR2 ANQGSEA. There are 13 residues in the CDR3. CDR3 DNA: TGCAGCGGTATTACCTTGGAGGGCACTGAAGCTTTCTTT. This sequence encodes CSGITLEGTEAFF.

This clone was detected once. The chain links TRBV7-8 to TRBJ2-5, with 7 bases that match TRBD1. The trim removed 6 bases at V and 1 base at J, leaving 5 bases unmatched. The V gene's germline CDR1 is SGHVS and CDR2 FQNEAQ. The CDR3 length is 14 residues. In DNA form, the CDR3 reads TGTGCCAGCAGTTCGACAGGGATCCAAGAGACCCAGTACTTC. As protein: CASSSTGIQETQYF.

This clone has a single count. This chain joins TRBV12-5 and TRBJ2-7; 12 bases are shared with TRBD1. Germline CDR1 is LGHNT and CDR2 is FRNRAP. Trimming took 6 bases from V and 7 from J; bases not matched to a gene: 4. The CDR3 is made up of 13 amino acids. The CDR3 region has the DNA TGTGCTAGTGGGGGACAGGGGGCGATGGAGCAGTACTTC. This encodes CASGGQGAMEQYF.

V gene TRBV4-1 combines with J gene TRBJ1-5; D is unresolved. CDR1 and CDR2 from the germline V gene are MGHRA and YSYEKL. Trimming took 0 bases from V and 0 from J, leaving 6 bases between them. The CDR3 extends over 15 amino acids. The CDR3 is CASSQEQYSNQPQHF. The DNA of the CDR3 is TGCGCCAGCAGCCAAGAGCAGTATAGCAATCAGCCCCAGCATTTT.

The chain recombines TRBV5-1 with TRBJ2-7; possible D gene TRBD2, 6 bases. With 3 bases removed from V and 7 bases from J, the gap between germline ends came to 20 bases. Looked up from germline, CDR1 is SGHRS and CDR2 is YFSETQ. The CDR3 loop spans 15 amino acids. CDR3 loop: CASSSQGLGEGEQYF. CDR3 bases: TGCGCCAGCAGCTCCCAGGGACTTGGCGAGGGGGAGCAGTACTTC.

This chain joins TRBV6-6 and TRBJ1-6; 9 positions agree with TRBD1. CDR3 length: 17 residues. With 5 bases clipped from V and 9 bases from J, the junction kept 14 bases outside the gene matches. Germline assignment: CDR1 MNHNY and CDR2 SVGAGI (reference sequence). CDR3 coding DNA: TGTGCCAGCAGTCAGCGATACAGGGGGCGAGTAGCTTCACCCCTCCACTTT. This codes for CASSQRYRGRVASPLHF.

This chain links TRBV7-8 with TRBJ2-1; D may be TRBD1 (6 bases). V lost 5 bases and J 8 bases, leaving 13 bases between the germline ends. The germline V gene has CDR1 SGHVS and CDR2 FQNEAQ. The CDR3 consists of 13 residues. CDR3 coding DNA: TGTGCCAGCAGCCTTAATCAGGGGCATGAGCAGTTCTTC. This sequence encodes CASSLNQGHEQFF.

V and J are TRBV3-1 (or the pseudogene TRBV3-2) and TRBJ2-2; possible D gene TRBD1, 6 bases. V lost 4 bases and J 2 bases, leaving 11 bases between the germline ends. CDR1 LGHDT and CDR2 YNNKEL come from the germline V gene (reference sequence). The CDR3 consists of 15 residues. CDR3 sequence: CASSPGTINTGELFF. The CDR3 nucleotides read TGTGCCAGCAGCCCCGGGACAATTAACACCGGGGAGCTGTTTTTT.

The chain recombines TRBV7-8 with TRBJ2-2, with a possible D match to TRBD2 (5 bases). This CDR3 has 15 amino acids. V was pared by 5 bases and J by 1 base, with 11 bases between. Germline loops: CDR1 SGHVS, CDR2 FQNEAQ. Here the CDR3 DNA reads TGTGCCAGCAGCAGTACTAGACGGAACACCGGGGAGCTGTTTTTT. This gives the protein CASSSTRRNTGELFF.

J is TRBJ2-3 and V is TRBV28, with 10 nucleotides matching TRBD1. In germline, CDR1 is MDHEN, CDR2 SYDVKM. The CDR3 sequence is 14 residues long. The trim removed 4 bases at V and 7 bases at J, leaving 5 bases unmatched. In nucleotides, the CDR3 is TGTGCCAGCAGTTCGGGACAGGGGTCCAATACGCAGTATTTT. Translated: CASSSGQGSNTQYF.

The CDR3 loop is CASSQDGQGWVGYGYTF. CDR3 nucleotide sequence: TGCGCCAGCAGCCAAGATGGACAGGGTTGGGTCGGGTATGGCTACACCTTC. The chain uses TRBV4-1 and TRBJ1-2; TRBD1 aligns across 8 bases. The CDR3 consists of 17 residues. The germline gives CDR1 MGHRA, CDR2 YSYEKL. With V trimmed by 0 bases and J by 5 bases, 11 bases remained unmatched.

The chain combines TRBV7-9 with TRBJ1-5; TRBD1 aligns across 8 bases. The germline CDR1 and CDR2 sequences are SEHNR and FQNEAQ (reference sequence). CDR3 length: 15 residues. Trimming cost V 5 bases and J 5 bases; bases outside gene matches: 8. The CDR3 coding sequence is TGTGCCAGCAGCGGGGACAGGTTAACAGATCAGCCCCAGCATTTT. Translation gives CASSGDRLTDQPQHF. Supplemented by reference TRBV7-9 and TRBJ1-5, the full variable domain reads DTGVSQNPRHKITKRGQNVTFRCDPISEHNRLYWYRQTLGQGPEFLTYFQNEAQLEKSRLLSDRFSAERPKGSFSTLEIQRTEQGDSAMYLCASSGDRLTDQPQHFGDGTRLSIL.